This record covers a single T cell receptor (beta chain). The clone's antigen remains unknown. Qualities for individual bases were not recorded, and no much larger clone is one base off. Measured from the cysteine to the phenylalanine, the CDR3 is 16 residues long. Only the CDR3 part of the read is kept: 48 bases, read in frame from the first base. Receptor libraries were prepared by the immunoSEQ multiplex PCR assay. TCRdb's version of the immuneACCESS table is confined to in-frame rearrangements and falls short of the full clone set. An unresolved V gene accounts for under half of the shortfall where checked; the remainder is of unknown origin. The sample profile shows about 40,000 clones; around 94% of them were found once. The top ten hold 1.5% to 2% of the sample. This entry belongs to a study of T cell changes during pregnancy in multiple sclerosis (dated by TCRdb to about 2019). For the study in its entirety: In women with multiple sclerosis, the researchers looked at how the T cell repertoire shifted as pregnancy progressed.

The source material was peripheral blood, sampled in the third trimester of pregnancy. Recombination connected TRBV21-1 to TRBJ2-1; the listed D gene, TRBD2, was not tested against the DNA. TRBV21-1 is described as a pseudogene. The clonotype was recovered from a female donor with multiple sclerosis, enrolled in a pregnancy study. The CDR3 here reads CASSKATSGRTDEQFF. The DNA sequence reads TGTGCCAGCAGCAAAGCGACTAGCGGGAGGACCGATGAGCAGTTCTTC.